This TCR beta chain derives from a study of blood T cell repertoires in COVID-19. Study information: The samples span acute and convalescent COVID-19 from the United States, Italy and Spain. T cells, B-cell-depleted T cells, or PBMCs supplied cDNA or gDNA.

Using immunoSEQ multiplex PCR, the repertoire was profiled, and TCRdb retains in-frame clones only, with some absent. The sample shows some 400,000 clones, roughly 90% of them seen only once. Germline CDR1 is LGHDT and CDR2 is YNNKEL (reference sequence). V was clipped by 1 base and J by 0 bases; unmatched bases: 2. This CDR3 comprises 16 residues. The sequenced sample consisted of PBMCs or T cells enriched from blood (not recorded which). V usage is TRBV3-1 (or the pseudogene TRBV3-2) and J usage is TRBJ1-3; 8 nucleotides agree with TRBD1. This sequence originates from a woman in her twenties or thirties who had recovered from COVID-19. The CDR3 DNA reads TGTGCCAGCAGCCAAGTCAGGGGGCTCTCTGGAAACACCATATATTTT. Translation: CASSQVRGLSGNTIYF.